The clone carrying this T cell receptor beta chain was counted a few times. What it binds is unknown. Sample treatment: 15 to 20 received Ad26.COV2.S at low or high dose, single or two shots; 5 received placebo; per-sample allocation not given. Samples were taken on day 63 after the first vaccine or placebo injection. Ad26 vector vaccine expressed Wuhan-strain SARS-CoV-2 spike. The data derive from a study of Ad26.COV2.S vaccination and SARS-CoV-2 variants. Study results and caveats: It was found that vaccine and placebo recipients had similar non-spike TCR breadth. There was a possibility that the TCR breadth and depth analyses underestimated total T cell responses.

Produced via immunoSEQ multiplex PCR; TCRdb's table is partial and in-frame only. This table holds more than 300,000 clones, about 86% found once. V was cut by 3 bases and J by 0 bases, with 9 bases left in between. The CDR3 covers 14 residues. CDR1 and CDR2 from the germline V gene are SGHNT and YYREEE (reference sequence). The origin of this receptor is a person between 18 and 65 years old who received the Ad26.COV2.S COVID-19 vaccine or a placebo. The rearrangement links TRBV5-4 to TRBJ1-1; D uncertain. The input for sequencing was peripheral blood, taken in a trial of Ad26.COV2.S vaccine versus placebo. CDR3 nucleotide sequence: TGTGCCAGCAGCTGGAGCGGGATGAACACTGAAGCTTTCTTT. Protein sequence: CASSWSGMNTEAFF.